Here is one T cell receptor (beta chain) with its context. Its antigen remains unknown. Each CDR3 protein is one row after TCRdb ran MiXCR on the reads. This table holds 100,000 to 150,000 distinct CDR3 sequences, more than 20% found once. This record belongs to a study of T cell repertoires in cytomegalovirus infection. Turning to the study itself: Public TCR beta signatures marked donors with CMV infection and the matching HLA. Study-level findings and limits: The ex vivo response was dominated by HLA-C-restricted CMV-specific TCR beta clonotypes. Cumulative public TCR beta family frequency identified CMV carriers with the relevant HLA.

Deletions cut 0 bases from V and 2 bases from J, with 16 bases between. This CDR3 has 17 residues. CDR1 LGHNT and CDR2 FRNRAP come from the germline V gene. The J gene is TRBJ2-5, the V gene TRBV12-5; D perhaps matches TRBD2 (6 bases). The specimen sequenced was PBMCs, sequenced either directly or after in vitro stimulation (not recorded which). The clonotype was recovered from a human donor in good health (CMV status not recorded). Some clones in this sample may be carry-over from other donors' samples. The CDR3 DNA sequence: TGTGCTAGTGGTTTGGTAAGGACTAAGGAGGGACAAGAGACCCAGTACTTC. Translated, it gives CASGLVRTKEGQETQYF.